These 23 T cell receptor beta chains came from one sample sequenced in a study of breast tumors, draining lymph nodes, adjacent tissues. Samples came from axillary lymph nodes draining the breast cancer. TCRdb itself ran the multiplex PCR reads through MiXCR, one entry per CDR3 protein. The sample lists over 200,000 distinct CDR3 sequences, approximately 31% occurring once. The sample was axillary lymph node tissue. These receptors were taken from a female donor with breast cancer. Some clones in this sample may be carry-over from other donors' samples.

On this clonotype itself: This may be a read error, as it is one base from a much larger clone. The chain combines TRBV12-3 or TRBV12-4 with TRBJ1-6; a possible D gene is TRBD1 (5 bases). The ends were cut back, 6 bases at V and 7 bases at J, with 19 bases in the middle. CDR3 size: 16 residues. The CDR3 DNA is TGTGCCAGCAGCCACCAGGGCCCGGGGAAAAATTCACCCCTCCACTTT. It is translated as CASSHQGPGKNSPLHF.

This clonotype was seen once. The CDR3 sequence: CSVVNSGTSKNEQFF. CDR3 nucleotide sequence: TGCAGCGTTGTTAATAGCGGGACTAGCAAGAATGAGCAGTTCTTC. The rearrangement joins TRBV29-1 to TRBJ2-1, with 9 bases matching TRBD2. The CDR3 runs to 15 residues. Germline V gives CDR1 SQVTM, CDR2 ANQGSEA. The V segment lost 4 bases and the J segment 7 bases; nucleotides outside the gene matches: 11.

V and J are TRBV7-2 and TRBJ1-2; 7 nucleotides align to TRBD1. Trimming removed 4 bases from V and 4 bases from J; junction bases left unmatched: 6. The CDR3 sequence is 14 residues long. Germline CDR1 SGHTA, CDR2 FQGNSA. The CDR3 sequence is CASSSSGGGYGYTF. CDR3 bases: TGTGCCAGCAGCTCATCAGGGGGGGGCTATGGCTACACCTTC.

The J gene is TRBJ2-2, the V gene TRBV2; the D gene is possibly TRBD1 (6 bases). The CDR3 extends over 15 amino acids. CDR1 is SNHLY and CDR2 is FYNNEI in the germline V gene. V lost 4 bases to trimming and J lost 6 bases, with 15 bases between them. CDR3 in DNA: TGTGCCAGCAGTGGGGCAGGGGTGGCGCCCGGGGAGCTGTTTTTT. Its translation is CASSGAGVAPGELFF.

This clonotype was counted many times. The chain is built from TRBV20-1 and TRBJ2-1, with 8 bases aligning to TRBD2. The length of the CDR3 is 15 residues. V was pared by 1 base and J by 7 bases, with 9 bases of the junction left unmatched. In germline, CDR1 is DFQATT, CDR2 SNEGSKA (reference sequence). CDR3 bases: TGCAGTGCTAGAGTCGGTCCCGGGAGGGCAAATGAGCAGTTCTTC. It yields the protein CSARVGPGRANEQFF.

In this sample, this clonotype turned up many times. V usage is TRBV19 and J usage is TRBJ2-6; tentatively, D is TRBD1 or TRBD2 (6 bases each). From germline, CDR1 is LNHDA and CDR2 SQIVND (reference sequence). The length of the CDR3 is 16 residues. V shed 3 bases and J shed 2 bases, with 11 bases lying between them. CDR3 in amino acids: CASSIRGGTGANVLTF. DNA of the CDR3: TGTGCCAGTAGTATTAGAGGGGGGACTGGGGCCAACGTCCTGACTTTC.

This clonotype was picked up many times. The J gene is TRBJ1-6, the V gene TRBV18; D unclear. The germline CDR1 and CDR2 sequences are KGHSH and LQKENI. This CDR3 has 13 residues. The V gene lost 4 bases and the J gene lost 7 bases, with 8 bases spanning the gap. The DNA of the CDR3 is TGTGCCAGCTCACGGGCTGAGAATTCACCCCTCCACTTT. Amino acids: CASSRAENSPLHF.

In its sample, this clonotype was seen many times. The chain joins TRBV19 to TRBJ1-2, with D uncertain. Germline V gene sequence: CDR1 LNHDA, CDR2 SQIVND (reference sequence). Trimming took off 3 bases at V and 2 bases at J, with 7 bases between the two ends. CDR3 size: 13 residues. The CDR3 protein is CASSMKGNYGYTF. CDR3 sequence (DNA): TGTGCCAGTAGTATGAAAGGCAACTATGGCTACACCTTC.

This clonotype was counted ten times or more. The chain combines TRBV3-1 with TRBJ1-5; TRBD1 is a possible D gene (5 bases). There are 17 residues in the CDR3. V lost 2 bases to trimming and J lost 3 bases, with 17 bases between them. Germline assignment: CDR1 LGHDT and CDR2 YNNKEL (reference sequence). DNA of the CDR3: TGTGCCAGCAGCCAAACATACGGGGCTGGCGCCAATCAGCCCCAGCATTTT. Encoded protein: CASSQTYGAGANQPQHF.

This clonotype was picked up many times. The rearrangement uses TRBV10-2 and TRBJ2-2; 12 nucleotides align to TRBD2. The length of the CDR3 is 15 residues. Germline values: CDR1 WSHSY, CDR2 SAAADI. V lost 8 bases and J lost 3; bases outside the gene matches: 4. The CDR3 sequence is CASSRTSGDTGELFF. The CDR3 nucleotides are TGCGCCAGCTCCCGGACTAGCGGGGACACCGGGGAGCTGTTTTTT.

This clonotype was seen repeatedly, ten times or more. The chain uses TRBV5-1 and TRBJ1-6; 10 bases agree with TRBD1. With V trimmed by 4 bases and J by 5 bases, 3 bases remained unmatched. The germline CDR1 and CDR2 sequences are SGHRS and YFSETQ. The CDR3 is 15 amino acids. The CDR3 DNA reads as TGCGCCAGCAGCCAGACAGGGGGCAATAATTCACCCCTCCACTTT. It codes for CASSQTGGNNSPLHF.

This clonotype was seen at least ten times. V gene TRBV28 combines with J gene TRBJ2-7; 8 nucleotides match TRBD2. The ends lost 3 bases at V and 7 bases at J; junction bases unmatched: 8. The length of the CDR3 is 14 residues. Germline values: CDR1 MDHEN, CDR2 SYDVKM. CDR3 DNA sequence: TGTGCCAGCAGTTTTGGCGGGAGGTCCCTGGAGCAGTACTTC. Amino acids: CASSFGGRSLEQYF.

CDR3 residues: CASSIPKDRVGQETQYF. CDR3 DNA: TGTGCCAGTAGTATACCGAAGGACAGGGTGGGGCAAGAGACCCAGTACTTC. The chain carries TRBV19 and TRBJ2-5; TRBD1 aligns across 8 bases. The ends lost 2 bases at V and 2 bases at J; junction bases unmatched: 10. Germline values: CDR1 LNHDA, CDR2 SQIVND (reference sequence). The CDR3 has 17 amino acids.

This clonotype has ten or more counts. The J gene is TRBJ1-4, the V gene TRBV18; D is undetermined. The CDR3 consists of 11 residues. The germline V and J ends were trimmed by 6 bases and 6 bases, with 5 bases remaining between them. CDR1 and CDR2 from the germline V gene are KGHSH and LQKENI. CDR3 in amino acids: CASSPDEKLFF. CDR3 bases: TGTGCCAGCTCCCCGGATGAAAAACTGTTTTTT.

This rearrangement joins TRBV28 to TRBJ1-5, with D uncertain. The V gene lost 6 bases and the J gene lost 2 bases, with 11 bases spanning the gap. This CDR3 comprises 14 residues. Germline CDR1 reads MDHEN; CDR2 reads SYDVKM. The CDR3: CASRAGEGNQPQHF. The CDR3, as DNA: TGTGCCAGCAGGGCGGGAGAGGGCAATCAGCCCCAGCATTTT.

The sample holds many counts of this clonotype. The chain joins TRBV9 to TRBJ1-4; 7 bases match TRBD1. The CDR3 is 14 amino acids. V lost 3 bases, J lost 7 bases, and 6 bases stayed unmatched. Germline-derived CDR1 and CDR2 are SGDLS and YYNGEE. The CDR3 DNA reads TGTGCCAGCAGCGAATCAGGGGGGGGTGAAAAACTGTTTTTT. This translates into CASSESGGGEKLFF.

This clonotype was observed many times. The rearrangement uses TRBV20-1 and TRBJ2-7; TRBD2 might be the D (7 bases). The CDR3 is 15 residues long. CDR1 is DFQATT, CDR2 SNEGSKA, per germline (reference sequence). V dropped 3 bases and J dropped 0 bases, with 15 bases sitting between them. CDR3 loop: CSARGRGGDSYEQYF. CDR3 sequence (DNA): TGCAGTGCTAGGGGAAGGGGGGGGGACTCCTACGAGCAGTACTTC.

This rearrangement joins TRBV15 to TRBJ2-3; tentative D call: TRBD1 (7 bases). The CDR3 is 17 residues long. The V and J ends lost 3 bases and 1 base respectively, with 17 bases between them. The germline gives CDR1 LNHNV, CDR2 YYDKDF (reference sequence). CDR3 nucleotide sequence: TGTGCCACCAGCAGTGCTAAGGGGGCTAGCGGCACAGATACGCAGTATTTT. Encoded protein: CATSSAKGASGTDTQYF.

This clonotype appeared a few times. One junction end disagrees with the germline gene, perhaps due to a read error. V gene TRBV7-2 combines with J gene TRBJ2-4; D might be TRBD1 or TRBD2, each matching 5 bases. The CDR3 is 15 amino acids. Germline loops: CDR1 SGHTA, CDR2 FQGNSA. The CDR3, as DNA: TGTGCCAGCAGCTTCGCCAGGGCTTCGGGAAACATTCAGCACTTC. It encodes CASSFARASGNIQHF.

The CDR3 region has the DNA TGTGCCAGCAGTCACCCAGGGCCAGGGAAGGCCTACGAGCAGTACTTC. Protein product: CASSHPGPGKAYEQYF. The V and J genes are TRBV6-8 and TRBJ2-7, with a possible D match to TRBD1 (5 bases). The CDR3 runs to 16 residues. CDR1 and CDR2 (germline): MNHGY, SAAAGT. V lost 5 bases and J 2 bases, leaving 19 bases between the germline ends.

The table lists this clonotype with many counts. The chain links TRBV4-2 to TRBJ2-3, with a possible D match to TRBD1 (5 bases). The ends were cut back, 0 bases at V and 2 bases at J, with 12 bases in the middle. Germline CDR1 reads LGHNA; CDR2 reads YNFKEQ. The CDR3 has 16 amino acids. The CDR3 coding sequence is TGTGCCAGCAGCCAAGAGGCAGGGCTTTTCACAGATACGCAGTATTTT. Its translation is CASSQEAGLFTDTQYF.

This clonotype was counted ten times or more. An end of the junction differs from the germline gene, which may be a read error. The J gene is TRBJ1-2, the V gene TRBV30, with 8 nucleotides matching TRBD1. Germline CDR1 GTSNPN, CDR2 SVGIG (reference sequence). There are 14 residues in the CDR3. The CDR3 region has the DNA TGTGCCTGGAGAGTCGGACAGGGTAACCATGGCTACACCTTC. Translated: CAWRVGQGNHGYTF.

This clonotype was seen at least ten times. The chain recombines TRBV2 with TRBJ2-4; D is possibly TRBD1 or TRBD2 (5 bases each). Trimming left V 3 bases short and J 8 bases short, with 11 bases between. CDR1 and CDR2 from the germline V gene are SNHLY and FYNNEI. The CDR3 loop spans 13 amino acids. CDR3 DNA: TGTGCCAGCAGTGATTGGGGGTTAGACATTCAGTACTTC. Translating gives CASSDWGLDIQYF.